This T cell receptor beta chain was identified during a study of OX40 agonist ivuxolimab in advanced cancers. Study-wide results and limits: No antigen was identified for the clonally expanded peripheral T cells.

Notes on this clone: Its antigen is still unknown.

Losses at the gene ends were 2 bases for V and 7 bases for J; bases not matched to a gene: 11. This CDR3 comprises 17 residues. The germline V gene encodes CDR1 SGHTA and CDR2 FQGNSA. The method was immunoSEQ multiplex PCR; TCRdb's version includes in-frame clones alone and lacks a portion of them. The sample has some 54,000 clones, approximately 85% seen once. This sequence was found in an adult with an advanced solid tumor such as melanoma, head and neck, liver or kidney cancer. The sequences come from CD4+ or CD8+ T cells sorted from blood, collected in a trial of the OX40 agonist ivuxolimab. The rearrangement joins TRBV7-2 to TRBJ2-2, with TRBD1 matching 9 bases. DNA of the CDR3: TGTGCCAGCAGCTTACAAGCCTGGGGACAGGGAGACGGGGAGCTGTTTTTT. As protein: CASSLQAWGQGDGELFF. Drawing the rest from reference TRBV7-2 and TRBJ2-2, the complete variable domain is GAGVSQSPSNKVTEKGKDVELRCDPISGHTALYWYRQSLGQGLEFLIYFQGNSAPDKSGLPSDRFSAERTGGSVSTLTIQRTQQEDSAVYLCASSLQAWGQGDGELFFGEGSRLTVL.